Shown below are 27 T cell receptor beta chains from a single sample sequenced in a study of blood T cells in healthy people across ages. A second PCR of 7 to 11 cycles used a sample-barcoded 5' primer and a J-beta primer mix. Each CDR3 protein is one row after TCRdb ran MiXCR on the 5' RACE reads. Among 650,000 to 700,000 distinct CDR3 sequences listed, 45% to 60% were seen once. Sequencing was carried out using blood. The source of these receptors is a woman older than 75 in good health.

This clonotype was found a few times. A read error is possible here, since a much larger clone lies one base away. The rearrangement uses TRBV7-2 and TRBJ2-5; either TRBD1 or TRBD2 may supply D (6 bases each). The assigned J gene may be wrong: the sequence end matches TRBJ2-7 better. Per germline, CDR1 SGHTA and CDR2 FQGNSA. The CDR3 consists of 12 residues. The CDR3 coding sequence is TGTGCCGCTGGGGGCGCGGGATACGAGCAGTACTTC. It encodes CAAGGAGYEQYF.

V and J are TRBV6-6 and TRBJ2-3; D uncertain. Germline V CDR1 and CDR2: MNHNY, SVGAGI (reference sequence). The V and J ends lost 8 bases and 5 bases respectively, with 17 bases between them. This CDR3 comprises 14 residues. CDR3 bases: TGTGCCAGCGTGTGGTCCGGTCCGGGAGATACGCAGTATTTT. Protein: CASVWSGPGDTQYF.

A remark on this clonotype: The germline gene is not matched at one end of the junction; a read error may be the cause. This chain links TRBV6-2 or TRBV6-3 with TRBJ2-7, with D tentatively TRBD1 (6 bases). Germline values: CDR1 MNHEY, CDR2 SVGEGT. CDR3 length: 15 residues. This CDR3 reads CASTMGAPSSDEQYF. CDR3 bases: TGTGCCAGCACCATGGGGGCACCGAGCTCCGACGAGCAGTACTTC.

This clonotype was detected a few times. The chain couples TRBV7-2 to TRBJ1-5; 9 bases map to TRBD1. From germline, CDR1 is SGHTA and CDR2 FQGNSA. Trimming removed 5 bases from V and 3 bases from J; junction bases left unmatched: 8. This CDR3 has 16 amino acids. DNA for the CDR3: TGTGCCAGCAGCACCCTGGGGACAGGGTTCAATCAGCCCCAGCATTTT. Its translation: CASSTLGTGFNQPQHF.

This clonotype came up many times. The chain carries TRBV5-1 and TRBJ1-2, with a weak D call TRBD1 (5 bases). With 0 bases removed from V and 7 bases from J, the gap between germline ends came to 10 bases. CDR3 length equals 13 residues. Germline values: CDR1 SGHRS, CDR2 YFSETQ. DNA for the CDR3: TGCGCCAGCAGCTTGGAGGCAGGGAGTGGCTACACCTTC. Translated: CASSLEAGSGYTF. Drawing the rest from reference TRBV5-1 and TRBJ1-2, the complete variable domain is KAGVTQTPRYLIKTRGQQVTLSCSPISGHRSVSWYQQTPGQGLQFLFEYFSETQRNKGNFPGRFSGRQFSNSRSEMNVSTLELGDSALYLCASSLEAGSGYTFGSGTRLTVV.

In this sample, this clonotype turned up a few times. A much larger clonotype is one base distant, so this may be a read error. This chain's CDR3 is CASGLVGTGGNEQYF. The DNA for the CDR3 is TGTGCTAGTGGTTTGGTAGGGACAGGGGGCAATGAGCAGTACTTC. The chain is built from TRBV12-5 and TRBJ2-5; TRBD1 aligns across 12 bases. CDR1 is LGHNT, CDR2 FRNRAP, per germline. CDR3 length equals 15 residues. The V and J ends lost 0 bases and 11 bases, in that order; junction bases with no gene match: 7. Looking up the rest from reference TRBV12-5 and TRBJ2-5 gives the full variable domain: DARVTQTPRHKVTEMGQEVTMRCQPILGHNTVFWYRQTMMQGLELLAYFRNRAPLDDSGMPKDRFSAEMPDATLATLKIQPSEPRDSAVYFCASGLVGTGGNEQYFGPGTRLLVL.

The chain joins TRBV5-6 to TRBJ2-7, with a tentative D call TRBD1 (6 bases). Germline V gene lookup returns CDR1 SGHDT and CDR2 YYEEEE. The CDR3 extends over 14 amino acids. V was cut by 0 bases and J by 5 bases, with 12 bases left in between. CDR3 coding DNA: TGTGCCAGCAGCTTGGTCCTAACAGGGAACGAGCAGTACTTC. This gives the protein CASSLVLTGNEQYF. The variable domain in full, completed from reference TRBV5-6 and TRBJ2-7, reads DAGVTQSPTHLIKTRGQQVTLRCSPKSGHDTVSWYQQALGQGPQFIFQYYEEEERQRGNFPDRFSGHQFPNYSSELNVNALLLGDSALYLCASSLVLTGNEQYFGPGTRLTVT.

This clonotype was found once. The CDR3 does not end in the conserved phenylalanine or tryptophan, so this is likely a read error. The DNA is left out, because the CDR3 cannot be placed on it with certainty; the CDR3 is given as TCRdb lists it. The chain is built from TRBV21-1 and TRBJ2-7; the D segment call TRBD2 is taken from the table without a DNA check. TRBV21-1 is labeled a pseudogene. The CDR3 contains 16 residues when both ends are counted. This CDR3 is CASSAQKESSSYEQYL.

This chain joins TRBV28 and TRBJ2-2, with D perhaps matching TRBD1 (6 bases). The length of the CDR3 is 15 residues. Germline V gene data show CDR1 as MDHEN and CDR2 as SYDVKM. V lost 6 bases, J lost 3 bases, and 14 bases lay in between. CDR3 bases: TGTGCCAGCAGGAACCCGGGACAAGACACCGGGGAGCTGTTTTTT. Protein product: CASRNPGQDTGELFF.

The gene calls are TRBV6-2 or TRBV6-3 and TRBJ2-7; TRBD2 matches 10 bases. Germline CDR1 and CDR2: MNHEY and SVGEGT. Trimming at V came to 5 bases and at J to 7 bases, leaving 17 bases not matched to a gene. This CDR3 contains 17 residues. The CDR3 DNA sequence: TGTGCCAGCAGTGGCACCGCTAGCGGGAGACTTGTCAATGAGCAGTACTTC. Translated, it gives CASSGTASGRLVNEQYF.

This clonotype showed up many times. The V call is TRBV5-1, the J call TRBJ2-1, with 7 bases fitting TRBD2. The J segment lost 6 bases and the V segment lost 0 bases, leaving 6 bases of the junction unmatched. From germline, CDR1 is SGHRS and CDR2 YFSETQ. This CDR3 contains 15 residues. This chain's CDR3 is CASSLVASGLNEQFF. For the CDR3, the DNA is TGCGCCAGCAGCTTGGTGGCTAGCGGACTCAATGAGCAGTTCTTC.

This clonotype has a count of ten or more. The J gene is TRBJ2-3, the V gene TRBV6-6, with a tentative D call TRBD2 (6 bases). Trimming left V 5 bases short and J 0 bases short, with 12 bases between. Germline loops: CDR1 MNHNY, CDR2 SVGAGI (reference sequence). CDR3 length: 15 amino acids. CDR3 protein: CASSHGRGSTDTQYF. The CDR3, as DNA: TGTGCCAGCAGTCACGGGCGGGGAAGCACAGATACGCAGTATTTT.

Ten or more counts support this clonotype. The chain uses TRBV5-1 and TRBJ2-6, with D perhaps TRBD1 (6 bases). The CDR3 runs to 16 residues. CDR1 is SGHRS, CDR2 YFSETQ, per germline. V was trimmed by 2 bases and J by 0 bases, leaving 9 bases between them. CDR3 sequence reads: CASSLHRDSGANVLTF. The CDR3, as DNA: TGCGCCAGCAGCTTACACAGGGACTCTGGGGCCAACGTCCTGACTTTC. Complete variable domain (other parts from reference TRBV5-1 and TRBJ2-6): KAGVTQTPRYLIKTRGQQVTLSCSPISGHRSVSWYQQTPGQGLQFLFEYFSETQRNKGNFPGRFSGRQFSNSRSEMNVSTLELGDSALYLCASSLHRDSGANVLTFGAGSRLTVL.

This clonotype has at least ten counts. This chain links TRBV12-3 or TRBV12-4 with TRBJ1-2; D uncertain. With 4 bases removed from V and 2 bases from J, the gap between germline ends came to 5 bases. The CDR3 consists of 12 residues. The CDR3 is CASSYTNYGYTF. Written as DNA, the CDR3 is TGTGCCAGCAGTTACACAAACTATGGCTACACCTTC.

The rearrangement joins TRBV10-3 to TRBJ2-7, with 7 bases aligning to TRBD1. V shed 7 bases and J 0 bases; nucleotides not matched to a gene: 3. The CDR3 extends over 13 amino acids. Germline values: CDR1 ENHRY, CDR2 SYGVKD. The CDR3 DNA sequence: TGTGCCATCAACGGGGACAGCTCCTACGAGCAGTACTTC. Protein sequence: CAINGDSSYEQYF.

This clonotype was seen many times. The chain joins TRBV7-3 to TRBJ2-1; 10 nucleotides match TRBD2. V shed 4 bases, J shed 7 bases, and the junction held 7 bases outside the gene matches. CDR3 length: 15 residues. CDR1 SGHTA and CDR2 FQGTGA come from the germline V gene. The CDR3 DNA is TGTGCCAGCAGCTACTCTAGCGGGAGACAGAATGAGCAGTTCTTC. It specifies CASSYSSGRQNEQFF.

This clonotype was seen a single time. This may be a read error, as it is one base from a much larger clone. The CDR3 coding sequence is TGTGCCAGCAGTTTGCACGCAGAGACCCGGTACTTC. Amino acid sequence: CASSLHAETRYF. V is TRBV2 and J is TRBJ2-7; no reliable D call. The germline V and J ends were trimmed by 5 bases and 12 bases, with 17 bases remaining between them. Germline V CDR1 and CDR2: SNHLY, FYNNEI. The CDR3 is made up of 12 amino acids.

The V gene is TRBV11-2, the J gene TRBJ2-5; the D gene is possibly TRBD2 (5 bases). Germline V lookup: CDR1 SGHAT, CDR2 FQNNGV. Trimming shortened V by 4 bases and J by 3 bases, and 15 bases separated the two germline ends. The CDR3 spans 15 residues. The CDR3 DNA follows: TGTGCCAGCAGCTCTGAACTTAGCGCAAAAGAGACCCAGTACTTC. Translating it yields CASSSELSAKETQYF.

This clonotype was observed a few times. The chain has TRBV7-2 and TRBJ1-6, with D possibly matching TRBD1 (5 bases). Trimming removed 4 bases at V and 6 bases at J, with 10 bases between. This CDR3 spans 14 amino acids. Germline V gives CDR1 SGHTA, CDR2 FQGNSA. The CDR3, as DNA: TGTGCCAGCAGCTCACCGGGACCTAATTCACCCCTCCACTTT. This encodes CASSSPGPNSPLHF.

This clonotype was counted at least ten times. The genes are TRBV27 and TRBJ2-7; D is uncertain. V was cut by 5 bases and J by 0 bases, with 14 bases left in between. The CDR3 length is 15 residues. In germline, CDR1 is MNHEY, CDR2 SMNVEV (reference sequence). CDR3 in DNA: TGTGCCAGCAGTCCTTCTGGCGGAAGCTCCTACGAGCAGTACTTC. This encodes CASSPSGGSSYEQYF.

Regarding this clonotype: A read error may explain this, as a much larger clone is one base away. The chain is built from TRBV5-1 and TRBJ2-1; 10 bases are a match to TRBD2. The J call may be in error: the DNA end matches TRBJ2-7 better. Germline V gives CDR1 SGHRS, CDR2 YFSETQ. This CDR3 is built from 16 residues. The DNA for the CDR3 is TGCGCCAGCAGCTACAGCGGGGGGGGTTCCTACAATGAGCAGTACTTC. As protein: CASSYSGGGSYNEQYF.

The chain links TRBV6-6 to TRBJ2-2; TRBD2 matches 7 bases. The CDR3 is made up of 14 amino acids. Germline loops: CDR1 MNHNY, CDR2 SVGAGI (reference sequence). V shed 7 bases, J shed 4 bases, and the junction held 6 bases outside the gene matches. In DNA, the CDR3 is TGTGCCAGCATGGGGAGGGCACTCACCGGGGAGCTGTTTTTT. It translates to CASMGRALTGELFF.

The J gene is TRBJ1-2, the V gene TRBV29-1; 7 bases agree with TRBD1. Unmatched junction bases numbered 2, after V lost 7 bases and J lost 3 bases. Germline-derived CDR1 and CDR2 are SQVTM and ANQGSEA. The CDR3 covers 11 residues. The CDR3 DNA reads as TGCAGCGCCGGACAGGACTATGGCTACACCTTC. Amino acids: CSAGQDYGYTF.

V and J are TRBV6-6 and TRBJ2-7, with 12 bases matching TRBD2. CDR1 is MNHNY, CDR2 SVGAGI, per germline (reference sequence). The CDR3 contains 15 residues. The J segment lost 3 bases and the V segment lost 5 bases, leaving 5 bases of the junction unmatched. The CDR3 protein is CASSARTSGIYEQYF. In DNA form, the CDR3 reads TGTGCCAGCAGTGCCCGGACTAGCGGGATCTACGAGCAGTACTTC.

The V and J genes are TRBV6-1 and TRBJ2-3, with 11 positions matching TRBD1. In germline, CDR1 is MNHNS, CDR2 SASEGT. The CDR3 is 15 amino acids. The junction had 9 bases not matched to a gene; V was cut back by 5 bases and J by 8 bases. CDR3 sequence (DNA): TGTGCCAGCAGTTCCGGGACAGGGGGGACTGGTACGCAGTATTTT. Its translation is CASSSGTGGTGTQYF.

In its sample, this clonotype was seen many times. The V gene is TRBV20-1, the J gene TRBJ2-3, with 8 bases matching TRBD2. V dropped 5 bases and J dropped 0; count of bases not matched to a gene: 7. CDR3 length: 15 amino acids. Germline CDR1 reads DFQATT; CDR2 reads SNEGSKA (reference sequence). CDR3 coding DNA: TGCAGTGCTCCGTCGGGGGGGATGAGCACAGATACGCAGTATTTT. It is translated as CSAPSGGMSTDTQYF.

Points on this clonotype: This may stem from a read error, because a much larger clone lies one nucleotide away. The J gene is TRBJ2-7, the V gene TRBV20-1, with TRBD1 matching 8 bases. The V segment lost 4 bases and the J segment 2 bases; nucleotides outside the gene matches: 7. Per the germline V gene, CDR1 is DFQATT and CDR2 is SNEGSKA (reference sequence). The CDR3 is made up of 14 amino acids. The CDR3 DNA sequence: TGCAGTGCTACAGGGGGGACAGGAACCTACGAGCAGTACTTC. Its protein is CSATGGTGTYEQYF.